This T cell receptor beta chain was sequenced in a study of T-cell memory formation after mild COVID-19. General study findings and limits: The study detected some responding clones in pre-infection memory, suggesting cross-reactive memory joined.

This clonotype was seen only a few times. The antigen remains unidentified. In germline, CDR1 is SGHVS, CDR2 FQNEAQ. The V and J ends lost 0 bases and 0 bases respectively, with 15 bases between them. The CDR3 runs 19 residues. One entry per CDR3 protein results from TCRdb running MiXCR on the 5' RACE reads. The sample contains approximately 500,000 distinct CDR3 sequences, roughly 25% of which appear only once. The sequencing sample was made of PBMCs or a T cell subset sorted from them (not recorded which). The source is an adult woman who had mild COVID-19 (a few samples of this study predate the infection). Cell type and time point are not known. This chain uses TRBV7-8 with TRBJ2-6; D call uncertain. The CDR3 reads CASSLAVDGTSSGANVLTF. CDR3 DNA: TGTGCCAGCAGCTTAGCGGTCGACGGAACGAGCTCTGGGGCCAACGTCCTGACTTTC. The full variable domain, rest sourced from reference TRBV7-8 and TRBJ2-6, is GAGVSQSPRYKVAKRGQDVALRCDPISGHVSLFWYQQALGQGPEFLTYFQNEAQLDKSGLPSDRFFAERPEGSVSTLKIQRTQQEDSAVYLCASSLAVDGTSSGANVLTFGAGSRLTVL.